Each of the 9 T cell receptor beta chains below was sequenced from the same sample in a study of vaccination and CD4 T cells after COVID-19. Sequence data for DNA of cultured CD4+ T cells were generated by the Oncomine TCR Beta short-read assay. TCRdb re-called the PCR reads through MiXCR, storing one row per CDR3 protein. The sample has some 15,000 distinct CDR3 sequences; around 40% are singletons. Noted treatment: roughly ten-day PBMC culture with coronavirus spike peptide pools or control peptides (ViraFEST assay). Their antigen targets remain unknown. The sequencing here drew on CD4+ T cells from blood, cultured in vitro, taken before SARS-CoV-2 vaccination. These receptors were taken from a human donor who had recovered from COVID-19.

By sample share, this clonotype is medium-sized. The rearrangement uses TRBV15 and TRBJ1-6; 8 bases align to TRBD1. Looked up from germline, CDR1 is LNHNV and CDR2 is YYDKDF (reference sequence). Trimming cost V 0 bases and J 8 bases; bases outside gene matches: 6. The CDR3 has 16 amino acids. In nucleotides, the CDR3 is TGTGCCACCAGCAGAGATCAGGACAGGGTTTATTCACCCCTCCACTTT. Protein: CATSRDQDRVYSPLHF.

V gene TRBV15 combines with J gene TRBJ2-7; D not resolved. Trimming stripped 1 base from V and 2 bases from J, with 12 bases between. Germline lookup yields CDR1 LNHNV and CDR2 YYDKDF (reference sequence). CDR3 size: 15 residues. CDR3 sequence (DNA): TGTGCCACCAGCAGAGGAGAACTCGGAACCTACGAGCAGTACTTC. Protein: CATSRGELGTYEQYF.

The chain joins TRBV6-1 to TRBJ2-7; unclear D gene. Between the trimmed V and J ends, which lost 7 bases and 2 bases, there was a span of 9 bases. The CDR3 totals 12 residues. Germline assignment: CDR1 MNHNS and CDR2 SASEGT. CDR3 protein: CASNTFTYEQYF. The CDR3 bases are TGTGCCAGCAACACGTTCACCTACGAGCAGTACTTC.

This chain links TRBV19 with TRBJ2-1; 8 nucleotides agree with TRBD2. Trimming cost V 9 bases and J 2 bases; bases outside gene matches: 9. The CDR3 is 15 amino acids. The V gene's germline CDR1 is LNHDA and CDR2 SQIVND (reference sequence). The CDR3 sequence is CASAEAGVAYNEQFF. Here the CDR3 DNA reads TGTGCCAGCGCCGAAGCGGGAGTAGCCTACAATGAGCAGTTCTTC.

The CDR3 loop is CASSLGVVSGTGESAAEAFF. The CDR3, as DNA: TGTGCCAGCAGCTTAGGTGTCGTCTCGGGGACAGGGGAAAGTGCTGCTGAAGCTTTCTTT. V is TRBV7-6 and J is TRBJ1-1, with 10 bases lining up with TRBD1. The CDR3 is 20 residues long. Germline CDR1 and CDR2: SGHVS and FNYEAQ. V shed 1 base and J 6 bases; nucleotides not matched to a gene: 20.

J is TRBJ2-7 and V is TRBV11-2; D possibly corresponds to TRBD1 (6 bases). CDR3 size: 14 residues. V lost 5 bases and J 7 bases, leaving 18 bases between the germline ends. Germline values: CDR1 SGHAT, CDR2 FQNNGV. The CDR3 sequence: CASSAIRGSSEQYF. CDR3 nucleotide sequence: TGTGCCAGCAGCGCGATAAGGGGGTCTAGTGAGCAGTACTTC.

This clonotype has only a few counts. The gene calls are TRBV24-1 and TRBJ2-2; D not certain. The V gene's germline CDR1 is KGHDR and CDR2 SFDVKD. Deletions cut 4 bases from V and 6 bases from J, with 8 bases between. CDR3 length: 13 amino acids. CDR3 DNA sequence: TGTGCCACCAGTGAGGATGGGGCCGGGGAGCTGTTTTTT. It is translated as CATSEDGAGELFF.

This chain links TRBV20-1 with TRBJ2-3; D remains ambiguous. V lost 1 base to trimming and J lost 1 base, with 9 bases between them. This CDR3 is built from 14 residues. Germline assignment: CDR1 DFQATT and CDR2 SNEGSKA (reference sequence). The CDR3 DNA follows: TGCAGTGCTAGAGTTGGGCAGGGCACAGATACGCAGTATTTT. Amino acids: CSARVGQGTDTQYF.

This clonotype was seen only a few times. The chain employs TRBV4-3 and TRBJ2-7; D is undetermined. This CDR3 has 14 amino acids. CDR1 and CDR2 from the germline V gene are LGHNA and YSLEER. V lost 2 bases to trimming and J lost 1 base, with 9 bases between them. In DNA form, the CDR3 reads TGCGCCAGCAGCCAATCAGTGAAGTCCTACGAGCAGTACTTC. It is translated as CASSQSVKSYEQYF.